This TCR beta chain was obtained from a study of response to subunit inactivated influenza vaccine. The study, taken as a whole, reports: The authors proposed limited new T cell recruitment per seasonal influenza vaccination.

MiXCR was run by TCRdb on the RT-PCR reads, yielding one entry per CDR3 protein. The sample has about 650,000 distinct CDR3 sequences; around 13% are singletons. This clonotype turned up a few times. Its antigen is still unknown. The J segment lost 6 bases and the V segment lost 0 bases, leaving 4 bases of the junction unmatched. Looked up from germline, CDR1 is LGHNA and CDR2 is YSLEER. This CDR3 has 16 amino acids. The chain carries TRBV4-3 and TRBJ2-1; 11 bases fit TRBD2. This TCR came from a man aged 50-59 years who received an inactivated influenza vaccine. The sequenced sample was PBMCs from blood, obtained 14 days before vaccination. The CDR3 protein is CASSQEVTSGANEQFF. CDR3 DNA sequence: TGCGCCAGCAGCCAAGAGGTGACTAGCGGGGCCAATGAGCAGTTCTTC.